Each of the 4 T cell receptor beta chains below was sequenced from the same sample in a study of T cells in Graves' hyperthyroidism and ophthalmopathy. RNA transcripts provided the source from which TCR beta CDR3 regions were amplified. The HTBI set primed first-round TCR CDR3 RT-PCR. TCRdb re-called the multiplex PCR reads with MiXCR, one entry per CDR3 protein. The sample comprises 400,000 to 600,000 distinct CDR3 sequences, less than 25% of which are singletons, and roughly 29% rests with the top ten. The sample consisted of blood. These receptors all stem from a man younger than 35 with Graves' hyperthyroidism.

Many counts were recorded for this clonotype. This chain links TRBV20-1 with TRBJ1-2; D call uncertain. The CDR3 contains 15 residues. In germline, CDR1 is DFQATT, CDR2 SNEGSKA (reference sequence). Trimming removed 0 bases at V and 4 bases at J, with 15 bases between. Here the CDR3 reads CSARDSSGRTYGYTF. CDR3 bases: TGCAGTGCTAGAGATTCATCCGGGCGGACCTATGGCTACACCTTC.

CDR3 sequence: CASSLVERQAAFF. The DNA for the CDR3 is TGTGCCAGCAGCTTGGTGGAGCGACAGGCGGCTTTCTTT. The rearrangement joins TRBV5-5 to TRBJ1-1, with D possibly TRBD1 on 6 matching bases. The germline V gene encodes CDR1 SGHKS and CDR2 YYEKEE (reference sequence). V lost 0 bases and J 11 bases, leaving 14 bases between the germline ends. The CDR3 loop spans 13 amino acids.

With regard to this clonotype: The CDR3 does not end in the conserved phenylalanine or tryptophan, so this is likely a read error. The V gene is TRBV7-9, the J gene TRBJ2-5, with no clear D. The CDR3 is 13 amino acids. V lost 2 bases, J lost 1 base, and 5 bases lay in between. Germline V lookup: CDR1 SEHNR, CDR2 FQNEAQ (reference sequence). In nucleotides, the CDR3 is TGTGCCAGCAGCTTACTACCCCAAGAGACCCAGTACCTC. This translates into CASSLLPQETQYL.

This clonotype was found many times. The chain uses TRBV7-3 and TRBJ2-5; TRBD1 agrees at 10 bases. This CDR3 is 14 amino acids long. V gave up 4 bases and J gave up 5 bases; unmatched junction bases: 4. Germline values: CDR1 SGHTA, CDR2 FQGTGA. The CDR3 spells CASSSGQGNETQYF. CDR3 sequence (DNA): TGTGCCAGCAGCTCGGGACAGGGGAATGAGACCCAGTACTTC.